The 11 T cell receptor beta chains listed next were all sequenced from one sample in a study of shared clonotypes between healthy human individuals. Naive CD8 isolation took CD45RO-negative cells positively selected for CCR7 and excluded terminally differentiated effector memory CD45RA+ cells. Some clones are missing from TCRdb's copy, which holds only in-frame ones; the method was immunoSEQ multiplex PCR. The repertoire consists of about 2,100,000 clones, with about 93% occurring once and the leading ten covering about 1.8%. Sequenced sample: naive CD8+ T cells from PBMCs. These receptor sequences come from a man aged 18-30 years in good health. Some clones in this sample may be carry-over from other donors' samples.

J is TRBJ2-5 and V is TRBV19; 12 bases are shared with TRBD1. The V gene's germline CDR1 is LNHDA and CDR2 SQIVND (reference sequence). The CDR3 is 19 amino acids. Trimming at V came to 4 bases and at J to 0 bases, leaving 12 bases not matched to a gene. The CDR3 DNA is TGTGCCAGTAGTAGATCCGGGACAGGGGGCCTAATGTACCAAGAGACCCAGTACTTC. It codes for CASSRSGTGGLMYQETQYF.

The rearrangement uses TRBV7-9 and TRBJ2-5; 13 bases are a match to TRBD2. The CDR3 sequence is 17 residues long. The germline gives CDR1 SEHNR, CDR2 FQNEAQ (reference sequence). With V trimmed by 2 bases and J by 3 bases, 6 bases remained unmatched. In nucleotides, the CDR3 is TGTGCCAGCAGCTTATACTTAGGACTAGCGGGAGAAGAGACCCAGTACTTC. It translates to CASSLYLGLAGEETQYF.

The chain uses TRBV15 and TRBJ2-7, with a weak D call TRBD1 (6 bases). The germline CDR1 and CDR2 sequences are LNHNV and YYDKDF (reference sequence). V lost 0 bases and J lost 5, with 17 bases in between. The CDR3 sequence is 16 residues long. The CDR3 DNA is TGTGCCACCAGCAGAGATTTCTCCGGCAGGGGAGACGAGCAGTACTTC. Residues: CATSRDFSGRGDEQYF.

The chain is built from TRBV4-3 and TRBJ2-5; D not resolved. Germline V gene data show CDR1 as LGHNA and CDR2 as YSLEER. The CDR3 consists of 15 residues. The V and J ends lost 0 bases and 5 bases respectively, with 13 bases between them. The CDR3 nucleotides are TGCGCCAGCAGCCAAGATAGGACGGCCTCGGAGACCCAGTACTTC. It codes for CASSQDRTASETQYF.

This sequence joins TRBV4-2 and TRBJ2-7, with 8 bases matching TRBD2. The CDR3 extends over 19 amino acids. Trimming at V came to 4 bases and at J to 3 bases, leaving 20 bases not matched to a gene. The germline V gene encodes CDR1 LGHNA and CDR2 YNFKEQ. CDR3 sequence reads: CASSLFSFEAGVANYEQYF. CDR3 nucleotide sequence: TGTGCCAGCAGCCTGTTCTCCTTTGAAGCGGGAGTCGCCAACTACGAGCAGTACTTC.

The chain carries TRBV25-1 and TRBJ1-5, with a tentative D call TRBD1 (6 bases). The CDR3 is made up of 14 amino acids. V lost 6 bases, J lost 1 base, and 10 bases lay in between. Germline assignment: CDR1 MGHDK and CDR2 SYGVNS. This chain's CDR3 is CASRGQGSNQPQHF. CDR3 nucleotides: TGTGCCAGCAGGGGCCAGGGGAGCAATCAGCCCCAGCATTTT.

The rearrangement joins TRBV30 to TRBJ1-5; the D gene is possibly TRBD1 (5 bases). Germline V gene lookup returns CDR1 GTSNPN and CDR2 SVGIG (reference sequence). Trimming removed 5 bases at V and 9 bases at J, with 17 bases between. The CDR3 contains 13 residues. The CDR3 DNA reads TGTGCCTGGGCTTTCGGGGCCCTTGGGCCCCAGCATTTT. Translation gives CAWAFGALGPQHF.

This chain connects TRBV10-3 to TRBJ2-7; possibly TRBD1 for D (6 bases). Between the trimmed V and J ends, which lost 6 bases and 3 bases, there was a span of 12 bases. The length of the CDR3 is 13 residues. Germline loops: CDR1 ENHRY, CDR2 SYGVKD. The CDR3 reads CAIRQMTGYEQYF. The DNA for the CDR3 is TGTGCCATCAGGCAAATGACAGGCTACGAGCAGTACTTC.

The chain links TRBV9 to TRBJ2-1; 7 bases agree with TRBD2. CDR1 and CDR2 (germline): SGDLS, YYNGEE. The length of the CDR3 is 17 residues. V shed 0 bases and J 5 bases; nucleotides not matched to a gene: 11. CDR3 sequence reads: CASSVGGGSPVNNEQFF. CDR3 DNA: TGTGCCAGCAGCGTAGGGGGCGGGAGCCCTGTAAACAATGAGCAGTTCTTC.

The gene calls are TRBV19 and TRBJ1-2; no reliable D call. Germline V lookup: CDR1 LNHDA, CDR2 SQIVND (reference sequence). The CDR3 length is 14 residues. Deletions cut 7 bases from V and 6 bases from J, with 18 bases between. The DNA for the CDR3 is TGTGCCAGTAATGGTATCAAATTAAGCCATGGCTACACCTTC. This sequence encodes CASNGIKLSHGYTF.

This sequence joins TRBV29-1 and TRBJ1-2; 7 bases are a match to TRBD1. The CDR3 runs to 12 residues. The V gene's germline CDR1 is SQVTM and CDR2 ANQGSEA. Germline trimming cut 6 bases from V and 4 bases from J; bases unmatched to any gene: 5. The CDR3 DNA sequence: TGCAGCGTACCGGGACAGCCCTATGGCTACACCTTC. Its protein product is CSVPGQPYGYTF.